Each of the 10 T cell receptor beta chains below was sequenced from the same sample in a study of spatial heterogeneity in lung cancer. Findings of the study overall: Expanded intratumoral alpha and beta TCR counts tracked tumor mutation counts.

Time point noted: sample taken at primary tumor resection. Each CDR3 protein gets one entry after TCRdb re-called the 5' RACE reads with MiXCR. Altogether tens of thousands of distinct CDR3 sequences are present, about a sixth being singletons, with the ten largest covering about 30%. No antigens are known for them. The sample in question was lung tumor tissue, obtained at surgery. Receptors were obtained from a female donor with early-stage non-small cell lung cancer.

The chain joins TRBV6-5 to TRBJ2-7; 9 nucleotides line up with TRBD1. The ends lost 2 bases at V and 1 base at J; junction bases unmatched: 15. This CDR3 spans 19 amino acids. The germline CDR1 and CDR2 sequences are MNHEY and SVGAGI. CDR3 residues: CASSYPRDRAHDLSYEQYF. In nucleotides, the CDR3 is TGTGCCAGCAGTTACCCGAGGGACAGGGCTCACGATTTATCCTACGAGCAGTACTTC.

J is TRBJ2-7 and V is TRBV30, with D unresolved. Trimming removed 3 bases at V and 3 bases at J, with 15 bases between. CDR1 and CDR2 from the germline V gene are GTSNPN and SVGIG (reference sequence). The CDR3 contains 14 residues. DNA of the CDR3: TGTGCCTGGAGGGGGAAGGCGGTTAGCTACGAGCAGTACTTC. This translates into CAWRGKAVSYEQYF. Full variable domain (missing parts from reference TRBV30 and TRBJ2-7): SQTIHQWPATLVQPVGSPLSLECTVEGTSNPNLYWYRQAAGRGLQLLFYSVGIGQISSEVPQNLSASRPQDRQFILSSKKLLLSDSGFYLCAWRGKAVSYEQYFGPGTRLTVT.

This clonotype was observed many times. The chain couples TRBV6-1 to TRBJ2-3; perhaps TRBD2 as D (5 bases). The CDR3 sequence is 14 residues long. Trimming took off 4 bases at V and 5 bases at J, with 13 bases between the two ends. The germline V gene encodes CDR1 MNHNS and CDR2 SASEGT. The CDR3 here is CASSARSGGDTQYF. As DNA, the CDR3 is TGTGCCAGCAGTGCTAGGTCCGGAGGAGATACGCAGTATTTT.

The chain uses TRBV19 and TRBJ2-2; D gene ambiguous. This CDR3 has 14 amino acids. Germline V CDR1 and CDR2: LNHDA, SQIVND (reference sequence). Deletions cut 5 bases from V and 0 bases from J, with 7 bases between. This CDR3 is CASSATPNTGELFF. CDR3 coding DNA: TGTGCCAGTAGTGCGACTCCGAACACCGGGGAGCTGTTTTTT.

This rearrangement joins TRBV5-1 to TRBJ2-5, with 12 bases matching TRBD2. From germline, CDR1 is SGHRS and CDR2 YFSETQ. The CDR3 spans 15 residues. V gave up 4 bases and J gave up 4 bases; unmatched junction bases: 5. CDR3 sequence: CASSPLTSGRETQYF. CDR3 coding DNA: TGCGCCAGCAGCCCTTTGACTAGCGGGAGAGAGACCCAGTACTTC.

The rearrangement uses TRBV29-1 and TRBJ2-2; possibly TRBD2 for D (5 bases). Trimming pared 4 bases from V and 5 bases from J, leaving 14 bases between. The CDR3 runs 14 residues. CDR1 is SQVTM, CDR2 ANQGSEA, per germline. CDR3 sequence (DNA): TGCAGCGTTGGTGCCGGGGTAGGGACCGGGGAGCTGTTTTTT. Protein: CSVGAGVGTGELFF.

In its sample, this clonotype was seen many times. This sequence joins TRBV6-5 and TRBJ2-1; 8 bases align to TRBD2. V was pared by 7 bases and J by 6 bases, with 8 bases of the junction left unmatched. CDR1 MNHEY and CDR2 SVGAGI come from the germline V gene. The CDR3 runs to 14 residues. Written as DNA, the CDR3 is TGTGCCAGCACCTTAAGCGGGAGACTCAATGAGCAGTTCTTC. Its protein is CASTLSGRLNEQFF.

As DNA, the CDR3 is TGTGCCAGCGTGAGCGAAACAACCTACGAGCAGTACTTC. As protein: CASVSETTYEQYF. The V call is TRBV28, the J call TRBJ2-7; D gene unclear. Germline V gene data show CDR1 as MDHEN and CDR2 as SYDVKM. The V gene lost 8 bases and the J gene lost 2 bases, with 13 bases spanning the gap. This CDR3 is 13 amino acids long.

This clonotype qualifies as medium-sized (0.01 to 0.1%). CDR3 sequence: CASEGRNQETQYF. In nucleotides, the CDR3 is TGTGCCAGCGAGGGGCGGAACCAAGAGACCCAGTACTTC. This chain joins TRBV7-9 and TRBJ2-5, with D perhaps assigned TRBD1 or TRBD2 (5 bases each). CDR1 SEHNR and CDR2 FQNEAQ come from the germline V gene (reference sequence). The V end was cut by 8 bases, the J end by 0 bases, with 10 bases between. This CDR3 has 13 residues.

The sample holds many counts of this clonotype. The CDR3, as DNA: TGTGCCAGCTCACCCGGAGTGGCAGGGGGCAACACCGGGGAGCTGTTTTTT. This encodes CASSPGVAGGNTGELFF. This chain joins TRBV18 and TRBJ2-2; TRBD1 agrees at 8 bases. Trimming cost V 3 bases and J 2 bases; bases outside gene matches: 8. This CDR3 is 17 amino acids long. Germline CDR1 is KGHSH and CDR2 is LQKENI.